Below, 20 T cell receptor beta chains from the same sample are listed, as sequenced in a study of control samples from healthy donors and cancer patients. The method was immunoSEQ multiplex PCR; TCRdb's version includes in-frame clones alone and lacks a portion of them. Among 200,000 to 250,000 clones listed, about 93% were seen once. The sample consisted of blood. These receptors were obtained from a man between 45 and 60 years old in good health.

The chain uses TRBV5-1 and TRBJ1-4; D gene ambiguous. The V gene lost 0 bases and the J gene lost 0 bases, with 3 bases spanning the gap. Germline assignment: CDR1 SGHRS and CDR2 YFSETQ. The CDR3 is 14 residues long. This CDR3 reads CASSLGATNEKLFF. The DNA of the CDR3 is TGCGCCAGCAGCTTGGGGGCAACTAATGAAAAACTGTTTTTT.

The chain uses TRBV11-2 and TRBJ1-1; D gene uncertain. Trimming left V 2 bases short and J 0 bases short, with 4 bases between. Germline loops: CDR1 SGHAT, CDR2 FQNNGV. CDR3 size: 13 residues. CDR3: CASSLRMNTEAFF. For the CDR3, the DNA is TGTGCCAGCAGCTTAAGAATGAACACTGAAGCTTTCTTT. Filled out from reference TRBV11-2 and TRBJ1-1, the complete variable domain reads EAGVAQSPRYKIIEKRQSVAFWCNPISGHATLYWYQQILGQGPKLLIQFQNNGVVDDSQLPKDRFSAERLKGVDSTLKIQPAKLEDSAVYLCASSLRMNTEAFFGQGTRLTVV.

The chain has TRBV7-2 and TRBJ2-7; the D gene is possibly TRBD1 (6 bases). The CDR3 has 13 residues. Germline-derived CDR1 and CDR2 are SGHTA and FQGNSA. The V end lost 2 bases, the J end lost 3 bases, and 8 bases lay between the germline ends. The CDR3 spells CASSLHRDYEQYF. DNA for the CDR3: TGTGCCAGCAGCTTACACAGGGACTACGAGCAGTACTTC.

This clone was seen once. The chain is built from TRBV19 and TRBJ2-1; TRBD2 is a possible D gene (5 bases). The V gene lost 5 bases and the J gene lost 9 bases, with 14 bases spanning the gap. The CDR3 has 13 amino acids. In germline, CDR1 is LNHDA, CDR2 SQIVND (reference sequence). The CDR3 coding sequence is TGTGCCAGTAGTGCCGACTACGGAACTGAGCAGTTCTTC. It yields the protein CASSADYGTEQFF.

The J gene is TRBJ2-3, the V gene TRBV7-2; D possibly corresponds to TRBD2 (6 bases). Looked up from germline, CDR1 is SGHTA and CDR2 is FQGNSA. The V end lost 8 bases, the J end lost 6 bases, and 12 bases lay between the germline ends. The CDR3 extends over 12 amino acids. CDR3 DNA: TGTGCCAGCTCTCCCGGAGGGGATACGCAGTATTTT. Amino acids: CASSPGGDTQYF.

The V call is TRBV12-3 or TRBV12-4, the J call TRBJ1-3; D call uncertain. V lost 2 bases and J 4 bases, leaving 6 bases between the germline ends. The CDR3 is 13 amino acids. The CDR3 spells CASSLLRGNTIYF. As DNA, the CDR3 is TGTGCCAGCAGTTTACTGAGGGGAAACACCATATATTTT.

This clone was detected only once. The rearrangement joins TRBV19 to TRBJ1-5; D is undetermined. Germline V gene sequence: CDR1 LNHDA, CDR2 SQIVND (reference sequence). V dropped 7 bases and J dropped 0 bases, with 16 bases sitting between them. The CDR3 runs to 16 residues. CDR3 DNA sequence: TGTGCCAGTAAAATCGGCCAGCGTAATAGCAATCAGCCCCAGCATTTT. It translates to CASKIGQRNSNQPQHF.

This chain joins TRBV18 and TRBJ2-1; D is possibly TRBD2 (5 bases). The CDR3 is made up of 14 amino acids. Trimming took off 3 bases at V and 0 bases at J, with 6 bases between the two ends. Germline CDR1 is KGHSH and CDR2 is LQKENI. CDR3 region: CASSPDYSYNEQFF. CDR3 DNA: TGTGCCAGCTCACCCGACTACTCCTACAATGAGCAGTTCTTC. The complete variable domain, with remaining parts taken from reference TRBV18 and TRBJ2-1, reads NAGVMQNPRHLVRRRGQEARLRCSPMKGHSHVYWYRQLPEEGLKFMVYLQKENIIDESGMPKERFSAEFPKEGPSILRIQQVVRGDSAAYFCASSPDYSYNEQFFGPGTRLTVL.

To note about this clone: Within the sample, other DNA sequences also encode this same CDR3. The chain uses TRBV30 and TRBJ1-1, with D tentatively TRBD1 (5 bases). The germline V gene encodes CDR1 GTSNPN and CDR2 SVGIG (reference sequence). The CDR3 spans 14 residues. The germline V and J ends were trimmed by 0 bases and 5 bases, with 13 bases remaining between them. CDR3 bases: TGTGCCTGGAGTGTTGTGGGGAGGGGAACTGAAGCTTTCTTT. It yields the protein CAWSVVGRGTEAFF.

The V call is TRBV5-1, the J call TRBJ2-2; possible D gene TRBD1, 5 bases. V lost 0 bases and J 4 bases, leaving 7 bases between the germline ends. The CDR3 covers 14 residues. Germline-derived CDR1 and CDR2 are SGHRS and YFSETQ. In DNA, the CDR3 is TGCGCCAGCAGCTTGGCAGGGTCCACCGGGGAGCTGTTTTTT. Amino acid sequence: CASSLAGSTGELFF.

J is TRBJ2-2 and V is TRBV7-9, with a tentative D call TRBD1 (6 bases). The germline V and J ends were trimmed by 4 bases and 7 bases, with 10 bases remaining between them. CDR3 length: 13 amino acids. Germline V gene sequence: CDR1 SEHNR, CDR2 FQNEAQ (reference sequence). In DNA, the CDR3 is TGTGCCAGCAGCTCACAGGGAATCGGGGAGCTGTTTTTT. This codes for CASSSQGIGELFF.

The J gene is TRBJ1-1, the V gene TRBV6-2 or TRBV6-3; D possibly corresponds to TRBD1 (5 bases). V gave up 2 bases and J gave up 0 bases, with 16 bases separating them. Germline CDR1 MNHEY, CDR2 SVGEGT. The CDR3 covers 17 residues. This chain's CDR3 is CASSYEQGPLLNTEAFF. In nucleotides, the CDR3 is TGTGCCAGCAGTTACGAGCAGGGCCCCCTTTTGAACACTGAAGCTTTCTTT.

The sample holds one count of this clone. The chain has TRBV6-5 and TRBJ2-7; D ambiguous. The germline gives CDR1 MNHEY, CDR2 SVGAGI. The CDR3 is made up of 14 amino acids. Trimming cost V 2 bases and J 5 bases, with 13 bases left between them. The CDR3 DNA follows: TGTGCCAGCAGTTACGATAGCAGCAAGAACGAGCAGTACTTC. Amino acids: CASSYDSSKNEQYF.

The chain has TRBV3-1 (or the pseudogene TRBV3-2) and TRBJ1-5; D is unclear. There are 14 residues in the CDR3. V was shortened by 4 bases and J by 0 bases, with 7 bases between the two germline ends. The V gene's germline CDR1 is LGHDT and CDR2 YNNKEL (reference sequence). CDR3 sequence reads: CASSLVSSNQPQHF. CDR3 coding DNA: TGTGCCAGCAGCCTTGTTTCTAGCAATCAGCCCCAGCATTTT.

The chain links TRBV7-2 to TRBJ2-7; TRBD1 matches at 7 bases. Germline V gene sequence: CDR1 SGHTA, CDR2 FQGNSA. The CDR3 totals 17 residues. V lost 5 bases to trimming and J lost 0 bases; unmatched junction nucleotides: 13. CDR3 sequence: CASSPLGTGALSYEQYF. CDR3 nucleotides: TGTGCCAGCAGCCCACTGGGCACAGGGGCCCTCTCCTACGAGCAGTACTTC. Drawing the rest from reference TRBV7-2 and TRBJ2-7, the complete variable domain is GAGVSQSPSNKVTEKGKDVELRCDPISGHTALYWYRQSLGQGLEFLIYFQGNSAPDKSGLPSDRFSAERTGGSVSTLTIQRTQQEDSAVYLCASSPLGTGALSYEQYFGPGTRLTVT.

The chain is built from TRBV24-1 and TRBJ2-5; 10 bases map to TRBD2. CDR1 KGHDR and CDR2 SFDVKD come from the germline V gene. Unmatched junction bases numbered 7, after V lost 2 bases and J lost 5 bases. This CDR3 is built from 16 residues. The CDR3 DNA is TGTGCCACCAGTGATTCTGGGGTAGCGGGGGGTGAGACCCAGTACTTC. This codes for CATSDSGVAGGETQYF.

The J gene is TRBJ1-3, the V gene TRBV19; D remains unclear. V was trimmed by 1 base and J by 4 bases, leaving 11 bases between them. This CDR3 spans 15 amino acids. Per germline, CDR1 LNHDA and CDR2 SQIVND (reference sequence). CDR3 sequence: CASSIGALRGNTIYF. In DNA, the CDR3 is TGTGCCAGTAGTATAGGAGCACTCAGGGGAAACACCATATATTTT.

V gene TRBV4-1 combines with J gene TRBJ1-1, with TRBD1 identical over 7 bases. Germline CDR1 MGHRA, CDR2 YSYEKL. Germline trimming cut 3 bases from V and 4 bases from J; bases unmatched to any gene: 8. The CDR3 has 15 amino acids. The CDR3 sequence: CASSHPQGQSTEAFF. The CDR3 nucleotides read TGCGCCAGCAGCCACCCACAGGGACAGAGCACTGAAGCTTTCTTT.

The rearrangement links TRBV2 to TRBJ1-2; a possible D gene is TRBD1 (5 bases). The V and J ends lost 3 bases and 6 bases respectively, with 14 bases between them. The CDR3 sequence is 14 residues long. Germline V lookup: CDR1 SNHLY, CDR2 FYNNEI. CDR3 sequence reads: CASSDSWGTDGYTF. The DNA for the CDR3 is TGTGCCAGCAGTGATAGTTGGGGGACTGATGGCTACACCTTC. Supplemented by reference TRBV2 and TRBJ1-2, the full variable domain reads EPEVTQTPSHQVTQMGQEVILRCVPISNHLYFYWYRQILGQKVEFLVSFYNNEISEKSEIFDDQFSVERPDGSNFTLKIRSTKLEDSAMYFCASSDSWGTDGYTFGSGTRLTVV.

The CDR3 protein is CASSRAGTKGHEQFF. The DNA of the CDR3 is TGTGCCAGTAGTCGTGCCGGGACTAAAGGGCATGAGCAGTTCTTC. The chain joins TRBV19 to TRBJ2-1; 7 nucleotides align to TRBD2. Germline trimming cut 5 bases from V and 8 bases from J; bases unmatched to any gene: 12. Germline loops: CDR1 LNHDA, CDR2 SQIVND (reference sequence). This CDR3 comprises 15 residues. The full variable domain, rest sourced from reference TRBV19 and TRBJ2-1, is DGGITQSPKYLFRKEGQNVTLSCEQNLNHDAMYWYRQDPGQGLRLIYYSQIVNDFQKGDIAEGYSVSREKKESFPLTVTSAQKNPTAFYLCASSRAGTKGHEQFFGPGTRLTVL.